This TCR beta chain was recovered during a study of shared clonotypes between healthy human individuals. Study results and limitations: In general, naive subsets displayed greater estimated richness than memory subsets did.

Details on this clone: The antigen remains undetermined.

Sequencing was at deep level. Repertoires were generated with immunoSEQ multiplex PCR, while TCRdb's copy carries only in-frame clones and drops some. The table has roughly 1 million clones, about three quarters seen once. The specimen sequenced was memory CD4+ T cells sorted from blood. Subset defined: CD45RA-negative fraction. This receptor was identified in a man between 18 and 29 years old in good health.

The CDR3: CASSIQGNTGELFF. CDR3 sequence (DNA): TGTGCCAGTAGTATACAAGGGAACACCGGGGAGCTGTTTTTT. V and J are TRBV19 and TRBJ2-2; the D is unclear. CDR1 is LNHDA, CDR2 SQIVND, per germline (reference sequence). V gave up 2 bases and J gave up 1 base, with 5 bases separating them. The CDR3 has 14 amino acids.